In its sample, the clone carrying this T cell receptor (beta chain) was seen a few times. The antigen is undetermined. Per germline, CDR1 SGHTA and CDR2 FQGNSA. V lost 1 base to trimming and J lost 15 bases, with 13 bases between them. The CDR3 contains 12 residues. This entry belongs to a study of beta chain features in type 1 diabetes. Study results and limitations: TCRB CDR3s from Type 1 diabetes patients were moderately but significantly shorter in all four CD4+ subsets.

TCRB transcripts that were expressed got sequenced, as all of the isolated RNA had been reverse transcribed. Assay: immunoSEQ multiplex PCR; the TCRdb copy retains only in-frame clones and omits some. The data contain fewer than 500,000 clones, about 14% of them singletons. On average, the one heparinised blood draw given by each donor was approximately 120 mL. This receptor was taken from a man younger than 40 in good health. The gene calls are TRBV7-2 and TRBJ2-1; no clear D gene. Sequencing used naive CD4+ T cells from blood. CDR3 bases: TGTGCCAGCAGCTTAGTTTCTCACAACCCGTTCTTC. This gives the protein CASSLVSHNPFF.